This TCR beta chain stems from a study of T-cell memory formation after mild COVID-19. Looking at the study overall: TCR clusters showed largely donor specificity.

TCRdb reanalysed the 5' RACE reads using MiXCR and keeps one entry per CDR3 protein. Of approximately 580,000 distinct CDR3 sequences detected, roughly 20% appear once; the ten largest clones hold approximately 12%. CDR3 size: 16 residues. The V end was cut by 0 bases, the J end by 0 bases, with 12 bases between. Germline values: CDR1 SGHRS, CDR2 YFSETQ. This clonotype was seen only a few times. J is TRBJ1-1 and V is TRBV5-1; no clear D gene. The source material was PBMCs or a T cell subset sorted from them (not recorded which). The receptor comes from an adult woman who had mild COVID-19 (a few samples of this study predate the infection). Cell type and time point are not known. The CDR3 is CASSLVVGSMNTEAFF. In DNA, the CDR3 is TGCGCCAGCAGCTTGGTCGTTGGCAGCATGAACACTGAAGCTTTCTTT.